These 4 T cell receptor beta chains came from one sample sequenced in a study of OX40 agonist ivuxolimab in advanced cancers. Clones were read by immunoSEQ multiplex PCR, and TCRdb kept only the in-frame ones, dropping some. Of 50,000 to 65,000 clones in the sample, 80% to 95% were seen once. Here the sequenced sample was CD4+ or CD8+ T cells sorted from blood, taken in a trial of the OX40 agonist ivuxolimab. Every receptor here comes from an adult with an advanced solid tumor such as melanoma, head and neck, liver or kidney cancer.

V and J are TRBV7-6 and TRBJ2-7, with D perhaps matching TRBD2 (6 bases). The V and J ends lost 3 bases and 6 bases respectively, with 15 bases between them. The CDR3 sequence is 14 residues long. Germline-derived CDR1 and CDR2 are SGHVS and FNYEAQ. CDR3 sequence: CASSLGGESLEQYF. The CDR3 DNA is TGTGCCAGCAGCTTGGGGGGAGAGAGCCTCGAGCAGTACTTC.

J is TRBJ1-2 and V is TRBV29-1; no definite D call. The CDR3 has 11 residues. The germline CDR1 and CDR2 sequences are SQVTM and ANQGSEA. The V gene lost 6 bases and the J gene lost 3 bases, with 8 bases spanning the gap. The chain's CDR3 is CSVPLDYGYTF. The CDR3 nucleotides are TGCAGCGTCCCCTTGGACTATGGCTACACCTTC.

This clone has a single count. The rearrangement links TRBV7-9 to TRBJ1-6; 10 bases fit TRBD1. This CDR3 region has 16 residues. CDR1 and CDR2 from the germline V gene are SEHNR and FQNEAQ (reference sequence). Trimming took 5 bases from V and 7 from J; bases not matched to a gene: 8. The CDR3 region has the DNA TGTGCCAGCAGCCGCAGGGGACAGGGGTTAAATTCACCCCTCCACTTT. Translating gives CASSRRGQGLNSPLHF.

The chain employs TRBV4-3 and TRBJ2-3, with D perhaps being TRBD1 or TRBD2 (6 bases each). The germline V gene encodes CDR1 LGHNA and CDR2 YSLEER. Trimming left V 0 bases short and J 6 bases short, with 13 bases between. This CDR3 spans 15 amino acids. The CDR3 region has the DNA TGCGCCAGCAGCCAAGAGGGACTGGGGGCGGATACGCAGTATTTT. It specifies CASSQEGLGADTQYF.